This note documents a single TCR beta chain sequence. Its antigen is not identified. The germline gives CDR1 SGDLS, CDR2 YYNGEE. With 3 bases clipped from V and 3 bases from J, the junction kept 6 bases outside the gene matches. The CDR3 runs 15 residues. Profiling relied on immunoSEQ multiplex PCR, and the TCRdb table lists in-frame clones only, not all of them. The sample holds 11,000 to 15,000 clones, roughly 78% seen once. ViraFEST assay sequencing came after antigen-specific CD4+ T cells were expanded with viral peptide pools. Culture proceeded for 10 days, and CD4+ T cells were then isolated. A positive SARS-CoV-2 PCR test fell between March and December 2020. Each participant received a vaccine that was either BNT162b2 or mRNA-1273, given as two doses. The data were taken from a study of vaccination effects on CD4 cells after COVID-19.

The genes are TRBV9 and TRBJ2-1; 7 bases map to TRBD1. The TCR sequence derives from a human donor who had a prior SARS-CoV-2 infection. The starting material was CD4+ T cells from PBMCs cultured with HCoV-NL63 spike peptides, obtained after COVID-19 vaccination. The CDR3 here is CASSERGLLYNEQFF. In DNA form, the CDR3 reads TGTGCCAGCAGCGAGAGGGGGCTCCTCTACAATGAGCAGTTCTTC.